This TCR beta chain was identified during a study of blood T cells in healthy people across ages. A second PCR, run for about 7 to 11 cycles, used a sample-barcoded 5' primer plus a J-beta primer mix. TCRdb reprocessed the 5' RACE reads with MiXCR, giving one entry per CDR3 protein. Found here are 1.5 million to 2 million distinct CDR3 sequences, about 28% of them singletons; the top ten hold over 7%. This CDR3 has 16 residues. CDR1 is SGHTA, CDR2 FQGNSA, per germline. The rearrangement links TRBV7-2 to TRBJ2-5; the D gene is possibly TRBD2 (5 bases). Judging by the DNA end, TRBJ2-4 fits better; the J call may be wrong. The TCR originated in a woman aged 25 to 39 in good health. Source material: blood. CDR3 DNA sequence: TGTGCCAGCAGCAAAAAGACGGGGAGCGGTGAAGACATTCAGTACTTC. Protein product: CASSKKTGSGEDIQYF.